The sequence of this T cell receptor beta chain was determined in a study of blood T cell repertoires in COVID-19 (dated by TCRdb to the early 2020s). Concerning the study at large: Samples covering the acute and convalescent phases of COVID-19 were provided by collaborators in the United States, Italy and Spain. The material from the prospective study consisted of cDNA or gDNA derived from T cells, B-cell-depleted T cells, or PBMCs. Subjects who had been exposed to COVID-19, were actively infected with it, or had recovered from it provided the deeply sampled blood TCRbeta repertoires that made up the dataset. A freely available public database, intended as a resource for researchers studying the immune response to SARS-CoV-2, is where the repertoires were released. The samples were drawn from the first 160 participants of the ongoing ImmuneRACE study and from over a thousand subjects provided by 6 global collaborators. A de-identified subject ID, COVID-19 status, age in years and sex were almost always included in the sample metadata. Where available, HLA class I and class II types were taken from metadata supplied by the sample provider and were not determined by assay-based typing.

This clone occurred a few times. There is no known antigen for this receptor. No base quality values were provided; no much bigger clone lies one nucleotide off. The paper's findings and limits, for the study overall: The quantity of clinical and demographic metadata differed by source and by participant and was supplied without curation.

Trimming removed 4 bases from V and 3 bases from J, leaving 18 bases between the germline ends. The CDR3 runs 17 residues from the cysteine to the phenylalanine. The kept DNA is CDR3 alone, 51 bases in frame from the first base. Reading the germline V gene (reference sequence) gives CDR1 LNHNV and CDR2 YYDKDF. TCRbeta CDR3 regions were amplified from genomic DNA using the immunoSEQ Assay, a bias-controlled multiplex PCR. The authors processed their data as follows. The number of nucleated cells in each sample was estimated by amplification of reference gene primers within the assay. To quantify the absolute abundance of each unique TCRbeta CDR3 rearrangement, sequence reads were collapsed and filtered. Productive Simpson clonality was computed per sample as the square root of Simpson's diversity index over productive rearrangements. As stored in TCRdb, this immuneACCESS dataset retains in-frame rearrangements with V and J assigned. A fraction of the clones does not appear; measured against another copy, unresolved V genes explain less than half of the discrepancy, and the remainder lacks a known reason. V and J calls and clone size are those listed in that table; D and trimming were worked out from the DNA. Here the sample has a few hundred thousand clones; over 80% occur a single time. 5% of the sample belongs to the ten largest clones.

Participants in the prospective study were aged 18 to 89 years, lived in about two dozen United States geographic areas, and enrolled through a virtual design. Cohort assignment in the prospective study relied on participant-reported clinical history from a screening survey and a study questionnaire. ImmuneRACE Cohort 3 recovered participants were defined by two consecutive negative NP/OP PCR tests, healthcare professional clearance, or symptom resolution. Each participant in the prospective study had whole blood, serum and a nasopharyngeal or oropharyngeal swab collected by mobile phlebotomists. Over a roughly two-month period, participants in the prospective study had the option of providing additional blood draws and questionnaires. Blood samples from the prospective study were shipped frozen or at room temperature prior to DNA extraction.

The TCR comes from a young man who had recovered from COVID-19. This chain is built from TRBV15 and TRBJ2-2, and perhaps TRBD2 as D gene, on 7 matching bases. What was sequenced was PBMCs or T cells enriched from blood (not recorded which). CDR3 sequence: CATSTSGREGDTGELFF. The nucleotide sequence is given as TGTGCCACCAGCACATCAGGTAGGGAGGGGGACACCGGGGAGCTGTTTTTT.